Listed below are T cell receptor beta chains from one sample, sequenced in a study of shared clonotypes between healthy human individuals. The assay was immunoSEQ multiplex PCR, and TCRdb's table has in-frame clones only and misses some. This repertoire shows over 2,000,000 clones, around 95% found once; its top ten account for about 1.7%. Sequencing was carried out using naive CD8+ T cells from PBMCs. The receptors here all came from a man younger than 35 in good health. Some clones in this sample may be carry-over from other donors' samples. The CDR3 runs from the conserved cysteine through the conserved F or W. D genes are given only for firm matches. Where a row states a size, it is once, few, many or the class of an expanded clone; other rows omit it.

clone_size d_call j_call cdr3_length v_call cdr3_aa cdr3_nt
- - TRBJ1-1 16 TRBV4-1 CASSQVSRGPNTEAFF TGCGCCAGCAGCCAAGTGTCGAGGGGTCCAAACACTGAAGCTTTCTTT
- - TRBJ1-1 16 TRBV19 CASTARDGPSNTEAFF TGTGCCAGCACTGCCCGGGACGGACCTTCGAACACTGAAGCTTTCTTT
- - TRBJ1-3 11 TRBV6-1 CASKSGNTIYF TGTGCCAGCAAGTCTGGAAACACCATATATTTT
- - TRBJ1-2 14 TRBV9 CASSVADRTYGYTF TGTGCCAGCAGCGTAGCTGACAGAACCTATGGCTACACCTTC
- - TRBJ2-2 12 TRBV19 CASSSNTGELFF TGTGCCAGTAGTTCGAACACCGGGGAGCTGTTTTTT
- - TRBJ2-7 15 TRBV11-2 CASSFSGRDADEQYF TGTGCCAGCAGCTTTTCGGGACGGGATGCTGACGAGCAGTACTTC
- - TRBJ1-1 11 TRBV19 CASIRPYEAFF TGTGCCAGTATTCGACCCTATGAAGCTTTCTTT
- - TRBJ2-7 10 TRBV29-1 CSVVDYEQYF TGCAGCGTTGTGGATTACGAGCAGTACTTC
- TRBD1 TRBJ2-1 16 TRBV5-1 CASSSPTGDIPNEQFF TGCGCCAGCAGCTCTCCGACAGGGGACATACCTAATGAGCAGTTCTTC
- - TRBJ2-1 18 TRBV28 CASSPEDPASLLYNEQFF TGTGCCAGCAGTCCGGAAGATCCAGCTTCACTTCTCTACAATGAGCAGTTCTTC
- - TRBJ2-1 13 TRBV5-8 CASSPGGSHEQFF TGTGCCAGCAGCCCCGGGGGCTCGCATGAGCAGTTCTTC
- - TRBJ2-2 11 TRBV29-1 CSVALSGELFF TGCAGCGTTGCCCTGTCCGGGGAGCTGTTTTTT
once TRBD1 TRBJ1-1 16 TRBV5-1 CASSKDRGPRRGEAFF TGCGCCAGCAGCAAAGACAGGGGTCCGCGTCGGGGTGAAGCTTTCTTT
- - TRBJ1-5 13 TRBV27 CASSSDRDLSQHF TGTGCCAGCAGTTCAGATCGGGACCTATCCCAGCATTTT
- - TRBJ2-2 17 TRBV2 CASSHGGDRAYNGELFF TGTGCCAGCAGTCACGGTGGGGACCGAGCGTACAACGGGGAGCTGTTTTTT
once - TRBJ2-7 15 TRBV10-3 CAISDGFLVAPLQYF TGTGCCATCAGTGATGGGTTCCTGGTCGCCCCTCTGCAGTACTTC
- TRBD1 TRBJ2-3 15 TRBV10-3 CAISTGGGGTDTQYF TGTGCCATCAGCACAGGGGGCGGCGGCACAGATACGCAGTATTTT
once - TRBJ1-3 12 TRBV7-2 CASSLPGNTIYF TGTGCCAGCAGCTTACCAGGAAACACCATATATTTT
- - TRBJ1-1 13 TRBV10-3 CAISLTGNTEAFF TGTGCCATCAGCTTGACAGGGAACACTGAAGCTTTCTTT
- TRBD1 TRBJ2-1 14 TRBV5-6 CASSSTDRPHEQFF TGTGCCAGCAGCTCCACGGACAGGCCGCATGAGCAGTTCTTC
- TRBD2 TRBJ2-5 16 TRBV28 CASSGRAGDLDETQYF TGTGCCAGCAGTGGTAGGGCGGGGGACTTAGACGAGACCCAGTACTTC
once - TRBJ1-5 14 TRBV7-9 CASSLGGVNQPQHF TGTGCCAGCAGCTTAGGAGGCGTCAATCAGCCCCAGCATTTT
- TRBD2 TRBJ2-1 15 TRBV10-3 CAISDTGTSVIEQFF TGTGCCATCAGTGATACCGGGACTAGCGTAATTGAGCAGTTCTTC
- - TRBJ2-7 17 TRBV6-1 CASSEARMAGVSYEQYF TGTGCCAGCAGTGAAGCCCGTATGGCAGGGGTCTCCTACGAGCAGTACTTC
- TRBD1 TRBJ1-2 17 TRBV7-2 CASSDRSAGTANYGYTF TGTGCCAGCAGCGACAGAAGTGCCGGGACAGCCAACTATGGCTACACCTTC
- TRBD1 TRBJ1-2 14 TRBV28 CASKPGGENYGYTF TGTGCCAGCAAACCAGGGGGCGAAAACTATGGCTACACCTTC
once - TRBJ2-7 14 TRBV28 CASSMGLASYEQYF TGTGCCAGCAGCATGGGGCTAGCCTCCTACGAGCAGTACTTC
- - TRBJ1-1 14 TRBV27 CASSLGAGGPEAFF TGTGCCAGCAGTTTAGGGGCGGGGGGTCCTGAAGCTTTCTTT
- TRBD2 TRBJ2-1 15 TRBV27 CASSFSLGAGVEQFF TGTGCCAGCAGTTTTAGTTTAGGTGCGGGGGTCGAGCAGTTCTTC
- - TRBJ2-5 15 TRBV6-5 CASSPTGLSQETQYF TGTGCCAGCAGTCCAACGGGTCTAAGCCAAGAGACCCAGTACTTC
- TRBD2 TRBJ2-1 15 TRBV7-3 CASSRRSGRYNEQFF TGTGCCAGCAGCCGTCGCAGCGGGAGGTACAATGAGCAGTTCTTC
- TRBD1 TRBJ2-7 13 TRBV7-9 CASSGGQKYEQYF TGTGCCAGCAGCGGGGGACAGAAATACGAGCAGTACTTC
- TRBD2 TRBJ2-5 17 TRBV7-3 CASSPGRSGRAQETQYF TGTGCCAGCAGCCCTGGGCGGAGCGGGAGGGCACAAGAGACCCAGTACTTC
- - TRBJ2-6 15 TRBV9 CATTTGISGANVLTF TGTGCCACTACTACAGGGATCTCTGGGGCCAACGTCCTGACTTTC
- - TRBJ1-6 16 TRBV4-3 CASSRAASSYNSPLHF TGCGCCAGCAGCCGTGCGGCAAGCTCCTATAATTCACCCCTCCACTTT
- - TRBJ1-1 13 TRBV14 CASSQVRDTEAFF TGTGCCAGCAGCCAAGTACGGGACACTGAAGCTTTCTTT
- - TRBJ2-1 14 TRBV7-9 CASSLKQGDNEQFF TGTGCCAGCAGCCTTAAACAGGGTGACAATGAGCAGTTCTTC
- - TRBJ2-7 13 TRBV5-6 CASSLEYVGEQYF TGTGCCAGCAGCTTGGAGTACGTCGGGGAGCAGTACTTC